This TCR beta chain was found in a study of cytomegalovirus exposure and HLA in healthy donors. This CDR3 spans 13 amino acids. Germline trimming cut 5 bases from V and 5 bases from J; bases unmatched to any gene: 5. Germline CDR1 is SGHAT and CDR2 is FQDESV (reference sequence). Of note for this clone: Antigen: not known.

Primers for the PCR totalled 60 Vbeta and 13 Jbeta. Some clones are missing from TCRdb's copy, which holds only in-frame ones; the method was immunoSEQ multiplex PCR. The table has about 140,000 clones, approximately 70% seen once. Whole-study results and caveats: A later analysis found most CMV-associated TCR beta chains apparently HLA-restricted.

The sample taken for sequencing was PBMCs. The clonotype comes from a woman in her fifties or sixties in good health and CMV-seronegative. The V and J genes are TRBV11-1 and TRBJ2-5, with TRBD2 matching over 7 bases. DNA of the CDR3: TGTGCCAGCAGCCTGGGACTACTGGAGACCCAGTACTTC. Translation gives CASSLGLLETQYF.